The 30 T cell receptor beta chains in this list originate from one sample, sequenced in a study of long-term antiretroviral therapy in people with HIV. Sequencing relied on immunoSEQ assay v3.0, run at survey level. Sequencing used immunoSEQ multiplex PCR; TCRdb keeps in-frame clones, though not all of them. This sample has more than 20,000 clones, with 85% found just once. The specimen comprised unsorted PBMCs, sampled 2.3 years after starting antiretroviral therapy. Receptor source: a man in his forties with HIV.

The J gene is TRBJ1-5, the V gene TRBV7-8; TRBD1 is a possible D gene (6 bases). Germline-derived CDR1 and CDR2 are SGHVS and FQNEAQ. Trimming removed 5 bases from V and 2 bases from J, with 16 bases in between. This CDR3 contains 16 residues. The CDR3 loop is CASSPTAQGGNQPQHF. CDR3 nucleotides: TGTGCCAGCAGCCCGACCGCACAGGGTGGCAATCAGCCCCAGCATTTT.

The chain is built from TRBV6-5 and TRBJ1-2; the D gene is possibly TRBD1 (5 bases). V was pared by 0 bases and J by 4 bases, with 9 bases between. This CDR3 region has 14 residues. CDR1 MNHEY and CDR2 SVGAGI come from the germline V gene. CDR3 DNA sequence: TGTGCCAGCAGTTACTCCGGGGCTTTCTATGGCTACACCTTC. Its protein product is CASSYSGAFYGYTF.

V usage is TRBV7-9 and J usage is TRBJ1-1; 8 bases are shared with TRBD1. The CDR3 consists of 14 residues. Germline trimming cut 9 bases from V and 3 bases from J; bases unmatched to any gene: 9. Germline lookup yields CDR1 SEHNR and CDR2 FQNEAQ (reference sequence). CDR3: CASPETGADTEAFF. Here the CDR3 DNA reads TGTGCCAGTCCAGAGACAGGGGCCGACACTGAAGCTTTCTTT.

The chain links TRBV9 to TRBJ1-4, with 7 positions matching TRBD1. The V gene end was trimmed by 4 bases and the J gene end by 8 bases; junction bases not matched to a gene: 8. The CDR3 is made up of 14 amino acids. Germline CDR1 and CDR2: SGDLS and YYNGEE. Written as DNA, the CDR3 is TGTGCCAGCAGCTCCGACAGGGCCGGAGAAAAACTGTTTTTT. Translation: CASSSDRAGEKLFF.

This clone was observed once. The chain carries TRBV7-8 and TRBJ2-2; no reliable D call. This CDR3 has 15 residues. Looked up from germline, CDR1 is SGHVS and CDR2 is FQNEAQ. Trimming took 1 base from V and 1 from J, leaving 7 bases between them. In DNA, the CDR3 is TGTGCCAGCAGCTTAGAAGGATTGAACACCGGGGAGCTGTTTTTT. As protein: CASSLEGLNTGELFF.

The chain couples TRBV5-1 to TRBJ2-5; 8 positions match TRBD2. From germline, CDR1 is SGHRS and CDR2 YFSETQ. V was pared by 0 bases and J by 0 bases, with 4 bases of the junction left unmatched. The CDR3 is 16 residues long. CDR3 nucleotide sequence: TGCGCCAGCAGCTTGGATGTAGCGGGGTACCAAGAGACCCAGTACTTC. Translation gives CASSLDVAGYQETQYF.

CDR3 nucleotide sequence: TGTGCCAGCTCACCATCGGGACAAACCTCTGGAAACACCATATATTTT. Protein product: CASSPSGQTSGNTIYF. The J gene is TRBJ1-3, the V gene TRBV18; TRBD1 is a possible D gene (6 bases). The V gene's germline CDR1 is KGHSH and CDR2 LQKENI. The CDR3 consists of 16 residues. Trimming pared 2 bases from V and 0 bases from J, leaving 11 bases between.

This clone was found once. The genes are TRBV6-5 and TRBJ1-6; the D gene is possibly TRBD1 (5 bases). The ends were cut back, 2 bases at V and 10 bases at J, with 15 bases in the middle. The CDR3 contains 15 residues. In germline, CDR1 is MNHEY, CDR2 SVGAGI. CDR3 coding DNA: TGTGCCAGCAGTTACGGGACTTATCCGGGATCACCCCTCCACTTT. Protein product: CASSYGTYPGSPLHF.

The rearrangement joins TRBV7-9 to TRBJ2-7; a weak D match, TRBD1 (6 bases). V dropped 5 bases and J dropped 0 bases, with 14 bases sitting between them. This CDR3 has 15 amino acids. In germline, CDR1 is SEHNR, CDR2 FQNEAQ (reference sequence). The CDR3 loop reads CASSTDRSYSYEQYF. The CDR3 DNA follows: TGTGCCAGCAGCACCGACAGGTCATACTCCTACGAGCAGTACTTC.

The chain recombines TRBV5-1 with TRBJ2-3; 12 nucleotides align to TRBD2. The CDR3 is 20 amino acids. Germline assignment: CDR1 SGHRS and CDR2 YFSETQ. V gave up 5 bases and J gave up 0 bases; unmatched junction bases: 16. CDR3 sequence reads: CASRSDGLAGTRSSTDTQYF. DNA of the CDR3: TGCGCCAGCAGATCAGATGGACTAGCGGGGACTCGATCTAGCACAGATACGCAGTATTTT.

The V gene is TRBV9, the J gene TRBJ2-7; the match to TRBD1 covers 7 bases. V lost 4 bases to trimming and J lost 6 bases; unmatched junction nucleotides: 19. Germline V gives CDR1 SGDLS, CDR2 YYNGEE. This CDR3 spans 17 amino acids. CDR3 bases: TGTGCCAGCAGCCCAGCCCCCGGGACAGCCAACGCGGGCGAGCAGTACTTC. This sequence encodes CASSPAPGTANAGEQYF.

This clone showed up just once. This chain joins TRBV5-1 and TRBJ2-5, with 7 bases fitting TRBD2. After removal of 1 base from V and 4 bases from J, the junction contained 4 bases not matched to a gene. In germline, CDR1 is SGHRS, CDR2 YFSETQ. This CDR3 has 14 residues. CDR3 bases: TGCGCCAGCAGCTTGCTGAGGGAGGGAGAGACCCAGTACTTC. Translated, it gives CASSLLREGETQYF.

A single count supports this clone. The chain has TRBV5-1 and TRBJ1-1; D gene uncertain. The V end lost 3 bases, the J end lost 1 base, and 13 bases lay between the germline ends. The germline V gene encodes CDR1 SGHRS and CDR2 YFSETQ. The CDR3 consists of 15 residues. The CDR3 DNA follows: TGCGCCAGCAGCTCCCCCAATGGGAGGAACACTGAAGCTTTCTTT. Translating gives CASSSPNGRNTEAFF.

This clone has more than one count but fewer than ten. CDR3 in DNA: TGTGCCAGCAGAACCCAGGGCCATGGCAATTCACCCCTCCACTTT. It yields the protein CASRTQGHGNSPLHF. The genes are TRBV6-1 and TRBJ1-6; D may be TRBD1 (5 bases). Germline-derived CDR1 and CDR2 are MNHNS and SASEGT. V was trimmed by 6 bases and J by 7 bases, leaving 16 bases between them. This CDR3 region has 15 residues.

The V gene is TRBV6-1, the J gene TRBJ2-3; no clear D gene. This CDR3 has 17 amino acids. Germline values: CDR1 MNHNS, CDR2 SASEGT. V was pared by 4 bases and J by 0 bases, with 17 bases between. As DNA, the CDR3 is TGTGCCAGCAGTGCCACTTTAAGATATTCTAGCACAGATACGCAGTATTTT. Translating it yields CASSATLRYSSTDTQYF.

The chain uses TRBV18 and TRBJ2-3; D call uncertain. CDR3 length: 10 residues. CDR1 is KGHSH, CDR2 LQKENI, per germline. Trimming took off 8 bases at V and 6 bases at J, with 6 bases between the two ends. The CDR3 sequence: CASGGDTQYF. The CDR3 DNA is TGTGCCAGCGGTGGGGATACGCAGTATTTT.

This CDR3 reads CASSLEGQGANEQFF. DNA for the CDR3: TGTGCCAGCAGCTTAGAAGGACAGGGAGCAAATGAGCAGTTCTTC. The chain combines TRBV11-3 with TRBJ2-1, with TRBD1 matching over 8 bases. The CDR3 length is 15 residues. CDR1 is SGHNT and CDR2 is YENEEA in the germline V gene. Trimming removed 0 bases from V and 7 bases from J; junction bases left unmatched: 5. Full variable domain (rest looked up from reference TRBV11-3 and TRBJ2-1): EAGVVQSPRYKIIEKKQPVAFWCNPISGHNTLYWYLQNLGQGPELLIRYENEEAVDDSQLPKDRFSAERLKGVDSTLKIQPAELGDSAVYLCASSLEGQGANEQFFGPGTRLTVL.

This chain connects TRBV2 to TRBJ2-2; 10 positions agree with TRBD2. J lost 5 bases, V lost 0 bases, and 9 bases had no gene match. Germline CDR1 is SNHLY and CDR2 is FYNNEI. The CDR3 has 18 amino acids. The CDR3 is CASSEAPSGSAGTGELFF. The DNA for the CDR3 is TGTGCCAGCAGTGAAGCCCCTAGCGGGAGCGCCGGGACCGGGGAGCTGTTTTTT.

This chain connects TRBV2 to TRBJ1-1, with TRBD1 as a possible D gene (5 bases). The V end was cut by 4 bases, the J end by 0 bases, with 9 bases between. CDR1 SNHLY and CDR2 FYNNEI come from the germline V gene. The CDR3 runs to 14 residues. CDR3 nucleotides: TGTGCCAGCAGTGTCCAGGGATTGAACACTGAAGCTTTCTTT. Amino acid sequence: CASSVQGLNTEAFF.

The count of this clone is one. The genes are TRBV19 and TRBJ2-3; D might be TRBD2 (5 bases). Germline values: CDR1 LNHDA, CDR2 SQIVND (reference sequence). The CDR3 has 17 residues. With 5 bases removed from V and 2 bases from J, the gap between germline ends came to 20 bases. The CDR3 nucleotides are TGTGCCAGTAGTCACCGGGATCTAGTTTTTCCCACAGATACGCAGTATTTT. Translating gives CASSHRDLVFPTDTQYF. Drawing the rest from reference TRBV19 and TRBJ2-3, the complete variable domain is DGGITQSPKYLFRKEGQNVTLSCEQNLNHDAMYWYRQDPGQGLRLIYYSQIVNDFQKGDIAEGYSVSREKKESFPLTVTSAQKNPTAFYLCASSHRDLVFPTDTQYFGPGTRLTVL.

The chain is built from TRBV19 and TRBJ2-2, with D possibly TRBD2 on 5 matching bases. The V gene's germline CDR1 is LNHDA and CDR2 SQIVND (reference sequence). This CDR3 comprises 14 residues. The V end was cut by 4 bases, the J end by 2 bases, with 8 bases between. The CDR3 spells CASSSGPNTGELFF. CDR3 nucleotide sequence: TGTGCCAGTAGTAGCGGGCCAAACACCGGGGAGCTGTTTTTT.

The CDR3 nucleotides are TGTGCCAGCAGTTATTCCGGGACAGGAGGCAATCAGCCCCAGCATTTT. The encoded protein is CASSYSGTGGNQPQHF. The gene calls are TRBV6-5 and TRBJ1-5, with 8 nucleotides matching TRBD1. Germline V gives CDR1 MNHEY, CDR2 SVGAGI. This CDR3 is 16 amino acids long. The V and J ends lost 3 bases and 2 bases, in that order; junction bases with no gene match: 6.

The J gene is TRBJ2-3, the V gene TRBV7-9; TRBD1 aligns across 7 bases. Unmatched junction bases numbered 5, after V lost 5 bases and J lost 0 bases. CDR3 length equals 15 residues. Germline assignment: CDR1 SEHNR and CDR2 FQNEAQ (reference sequence). CDR3 protein: CASSVTGASTDTQYF. In DNA, the CDR3 is TGTGCCAGCAGCGTCACAGGGGCTAGCACAGATACGCAGTATTTT.

The chain has TRBV27 and TRBJ1-1; 8 bases match TRBD1. The length of the CDR3 is 17 residues. Unmatched junction bases numbered 15, after V lost 5 bases and J lost 4 bases. The germline CDR1 and CDR2 sequences are MNHEY and SMNVEV (reference sequence). In DNA, the CDR3 is TGTGCCAGCAGTCCTACCCTTGGACAGGGACTGGGCACTGAAGCTTTCTTT. Its protein product is CASSPTLGQGLGTEAFF.

The gene calls are TRBV7-9 and TRBJ2-3, with D hard to call. Per germline, CDR1 SEHNR and CDR2 FQNEAQ (reference sequence). This CDR3 has 14 amino acids. Trimming took 6 bases from V and 0 from J, leaving 10 bases between them. As DNA, the CDR3 is TGTGCCAGCAGTTCAGAGTACAGCACAGATACGCAGTATTTT. Translating it yields CASSSEYSTDTQYF.

This sequence joins TRBV27 and TRBJ2-7; 8 bases map to TRBD1. Unmatched junction bases numbered 8, after V lost 9 bases and J lost 4 bases. This CDR3 contains 13 residues. Per the germline V gene, CDR1 is MNHEY and CDR2 is SMNVEV (reference sequence). The CDR3: CASQGASRYEQYF. CDR3 bases: TGTGCCAGTCAGGGGGCCAGCCGATACGAGCAGTACTTC.

This rearrangement joins TRBV5-1 to TRBJ1-4; D perhaps matches TRBD1 (5 bases). Germline assignment: CDR1 SGHRS and CDR2 YFSETQ. The CDR3 runs 15 residues. Trimming shortened V by 1 base and J by 0 bases, and 7 bases separated the two germline ends. DNA for the CDR3: TGCGCCAGCAGCTTGCTAGGGGCAACTAATGAAAAACTGTTTTTT. This sequence encodes CASSLLGATNEKLFF.

The chain employs TRBV6-1 and TRBJ2-3, with 14 bases identical to TRBD2. This CDR3 comprises 15 residues. With 6 bases clipped from V and 5 bases from J, the junction kept 4 bases outside the gene matches. Germline V gives CDR1 MNHNS, CDR2 SASEGT. Written as DNA, the CDR3 is TGTGCCAGCAGGAGACTAGCGGGGGGGATAGATACGCAGTATTTT. Protein: CASRRLAGGIDTQYF.

The rearrangement uses TRBV23-1 and TRBJ2-7; 8 positions match TRBD1. TRBV23-1 is assigned to the ORF class and has an uncertain function. The CDR3 runs to 16 residues. V lost 5 bases, J lost 0 bases, and 9 bases stayed unmatched. CDR3 in DNA: TGCGCCAGCAGTGAAGAGACAGGGGTTGTCTCCTACGAGCAGTACTTC. Its translation is CASSEETGVVSYEQYF.

J is TRBJ1-1 and V is TRBV27; TRBD1 aligns across 9 bases. CDR3 size: 16 residues. Germline V lookup: CDR1 MNHEY, CDR2 SMNVEV (reference sequence). Trimming at V came to 2 bases and at J to 0 bases, leaving 4 bases not matched to a gene. CDR3 coding DNA: TGTGCCAGCAGTTTAACAGGGGGCCTAATGAACACTGAAGCTTTCTTT. This sequence encodes CASSLTGGLMNTEAFF.